This is a list of T cell receptor beta chains from one sample in a study of early T cells in non-severe SARS-CoV-2 infection. TCRdb processed the 5' RACE reads anew with MiXCR; each CDR3 protein has one entry. The sample lists more than 60,000 distinct CDR3 sequences, roughly 5% occurring once. Sequenced: whole blood. These receptors all come from an adult who was a healthcare worker with PCR-confirmed SARS-CoV-2 infection or an uninfected control (not recorded which). The CDR3 runs from the conserved cysteine through the conserved F or W. The D gene is left open where the match is weak. Clone size is not always given. Where it is, it says once, few, many or a class for expanded clones.

>many|TRBV7-3|TRBJ2-7|TRBD2
TGTGCCAGCAGCTTAGGCCGGCGGGAGTCCTACGAGCAGTACTTC
CASSLGRRESYEQYF
>few|TRBV6-2/TRBV6-3|TRBJ2-3|-
TGTGCCAGCTGGGATAGCACAGATACGCAGTATTTT
CASWDSTDTQYF
>-|TRBV6-2/TRBV6-3|TRBJ2-7|TRBD2
TGTAGAACCGGGCGGGGGATCTTATACGAGCAGTACTTC
CRTGRGILYEQYF
>-|TRBV7-2|TRBJ2-4|-
TGTGCCAGCAGCTTCCCCAGGGCTGGCGCCAAAAACATTCAGTACTTC
CASSFPRAGAKNIQYF
>many|TRBV12-3/TRBV12-4|TRBJ1-2|-
TGTGCCAGCAGCCCAATCCTCCGAGATGGCTACACCTTC
CASSPILRDGYTF
>many|TRBV11-2|TRBJ2-2|TRBD2
TGTGCCAGCAGCTTACTTAGCGGGGTCGACACCGGGGAGCTGTTTTTT
CASSLLSGVDTGELFF
>many|TRBV29-1|TRBJ2-1|-
TGCAGCGTTCAGGGGGGAGTGGGTCGCAATGAGCAGTTCTTC
CSVQGGVGRNEQFF
>few|TRBV29-1|TRBJ1-2|TRBD1
TGCAGCGCCTACAGGGGAAGAAGCTATGGCTACACCTTC
CSAYRGRSYGYTF
>few|TRBV21-1|TRBJ2-1|-
TGTGCCAGCAGCACCTACTACAATGAGCAGTTCTTC
CASSTYYNEQFF
>-|TRBV7-6|TRBJ2-1|-
TGTGCCAGCAGCTTAAATCTAGGAAGAGACAATGAGCAGTTCTTC
CASSLNLGRDNEQFF
>many|TRBV9|TRBJ2-2|-
TGTGCCAGCAGCCTAGACCCCTCCGGACAGTTGAACACCGGGGAGCTGTTTTTT
CASSLDPSGQLNTGELFF
>-|TRBV7-9|TRBJ2-1|TRBD2
TGTGCCAGCAGCAGACTAGCAGAGTACAATGAGCAGTTCTTC
CASSRLAEYNEQFF
>few|TRBV29-1|TRBJ2-3|TRBD2
TGCAGCGTTGAAGGAGCGGGAGGTAGGACAGATACGCAGTATTTT
CSVEGAGGRTDTQYF
>many|TRBV7-8|TRBJ2-1|TRBD2
TGTGCCAGCAGCTTAGTAGCGGGGGGGCCTTCCCCTTACAATGAGCAGTTCTTC
CASSLVAGGPSPYNEQFF
>many|TRBV4-3|TRBJ2-1|-
TGCGCCAGCAGCCAAGATGGGAGGAGGGATGAGCAGTTCTTC
CASSQDGRRDEQFF
>many|TRBV6-1|TRBJ1-1|-
TGTGCCAGCAGTGCGCGGGACGGAAACACTGAAGCTTTCTTT
CASSARDGNTEAFF
>many|TRBV7-9|TRBJ2-1|-
TGTGCCAGCAGCTTAGGGTCCTTGGGGTCCAATGAGCAGTTCTTC
CASSLGSLGSNEQFF
>many|TRBV19|TRBJ1-6|-
TGTGCCAGTACAACACCCGGGACTGCTAATTCACCCCTCCACTTT
CASTTPGTANSPLHF
>few|TRBV6-5|TRBJ2-7|-
TGTGCCAGCCCGGACAGCCCAAGCTCCTACGAGCAGTACTTC
CASPDSPSSYEQYF
>many|TRBV7-2|TRBJ2-1|TRBD2
TGTGCCAGCAGCTTACGATGGGGCGGGAGAATGGAGAATGAGCAGTTCTTC
CASSLRWGGRMENEQFF
>few|TRBV2|TRBJ2-2|TRBD2
TGTGCCAGCAGTGAAAATCCCCTAGCGGGTCTGAACACCGGGGAGCTGTTTTTT
CASSENPLAGLNTGELFF
>many|TRBV11-2|TRBJ2-3|TRBD2
TGTGCCAGCAGCTTAGTGTCGGGGGGGCCTGGAGATACGCAGTATTTT
CASSLVSGGPGDTQYF
>-|TRBV21-1|TRBJ2-1|-
TGTGCCAGCAGCAATAATTCTACTAGCGGGAGGTCCTTC
CASSNNSTSGRSF
>many|TRBV20-1|TRBJ1-1|-
TGCAGTGCCCCCAGCTCCAGGAACACTGAAGCTTTCTTT
CSAPSSRNTEAFF
>few|TRBV7-2|TRBJ2-3|-
TGTGCCAGCAGCTTATTCACCTCCACAGATACGCAGTATTTT
CASSLFTSTDTQYF
>-|TRBV6-5|TRBJ1-4|-
TGTGCCAGCAGTTACGGGCAGCATAATGAAAAACTGTTTTTT
CASSYGQHNEKLFF
>-|TRBV9|TRBJ2-1|TRBD1
TGTGCCAGCAGCTCAATCGTGGGACAGTACAATGAGCAGTTCTTC
CASSSIVGQYNEQFF
>many|TRBV20-1|TRBJ2-7|TRBD2
TGCAGTGCTAGCGGGGCTAGCGGGAGTATTTGGCACGAGCAGTACTTC
CSASGASGSIWHEQYF
>many|TRBV29-1|TRBJ1-2|TRBD1
TGCAGCGTCGAGACCTGGACAGGGGCGAATAACTATGGCTACACCTTC
CSVETWTGANNYGYTF
>many|TRBV6-1|TRBJ1-2|-
TGTGCCAGCAGCACCGAAACCGGGGCCTATGGCTACACCTTC
CASSTETGAYGYTF
>-|TRBV6-5|TRBJ2-5|TRBD2
TGTGCCAGCAGTTACGAGCGGGAGGTCCCGGAGACCCAGTACTTC
CASSYEREVPETQYF
>many|TRBV7-6|TRBJ2-4|-
TGTGCCAGCAGCTTAGCGTGGTCAGGGGGGGCACCGAATAAAGGGAACATTCAGTACTTC
CASSLAWSGGAPNKGNIQYF
>many|TRBV29-1|TRBJ2-1|-
TGCAGCGCACGGGACGCCGGACATGAGCAGTTCTTC
CSARDAGHEQFF
>many|TRBV10-2|TRBJ2-7|-
TGCGCCAGCAGTGAGTCAGCGGTGCAGGGCTACGAGCAGTACTTC
CASSESAVQGYEQYF
>many|TRBV19|TRBJ2-1|TRBD2
TGTGCCAGTAGAAGGGAAGCGGGAGGGAACTACAATGAGCAGTTCTTC
CASRREAGGNYNEQFF
>few|TRBV4-3|TRBJ1-5|-
TGCGCCAGCAGCCAAGATTTGTATCAGCCCCAGCATTTT
CASSQDLYQPQHF
>many|TRBV5-1|TRBJ2-2|TRBD2
TGCGCCAGCAGCGGAACCCTTAGCGGGAGGGGTTCCGGGGAGCTGTTTTTT
CASSGTLSGRGSGELFF
>many|TRBV5-1|TRBJ2-3|-
TGCGCCAGCACCTTAGATCAGGCCGATACGCAGTATTTT
CASTLDQADTQYF
>many|TRBV7-9|TRBJ2-3|TRBD2
TGTGCCAGCAGCCCTCCCCCCCTAGCGGGAGCGGGCACAGATACGCAGTATTTT
CASSPPPLAGAGTDTQYF
>few|TRBV6-5|TRBJ2-1|-
TGTGCCAGCAGTTACTCGAGATTAGATACAATGAGGCAGTTCTTC
CASSYSRLDTMRQFF
>many|TRBV5-8|TRBJ1-5|-
TGTGCCAGCAGCTCAAATATTGGCCAGCCCCAGCATTTT
CASSSNIGQPQHF
>many|TRBV7-9|TRBJ2-7|-
TGTGCCAGCAGCTCAGGGGCCGGCGAGCAGTACTTC
CASSSGAGEQYF
>-|TRBV4-2|TRBJ2-4|-
TGTGCCAGCAGCCAAGTGGCCGCCAGTGGCAAAAACATTCAGTACTTC
CASSQVAASGKNIQYF
>many|TRBV6-6|TRBJ2-3|TRBD1
TGTGCCAGCAGGCACCGGACAGGGCCAGATACGCAGTATTTT
CASRHRTGPDTQYF
>many|TRBV18|TRBJ2-1|-
TGTGCCAGCTCACCGGGCGGCGGTGAGCAGTTCTTC
CASSPGGGEQFF
>many|TRBV7-2|TRBJ2-1|-
TGTGCCAGCAGCCGAGGGAACCCTATGACCTACAATGAGCAGTTCTTC
CASSRGNPMTYNEQFF